Presented here are 9 T cell receptor beta chains from one specimen sequenced in a study of T cells after yellow fever vaccination. MiXCR, run by TCRdb on the 5' RACE reads, gives a single entry per CDR3 protein. Seen here are some 300,000 distinct CDR3 sequences, roughly 9% observed once, and the top ten hold around 3.1%. The sample in question was CD4+ T cells sorted from PBMCs, obtained 5 days after the yellow fever booster vaccination. The receptors stem from a man aged 18 to 29 who received the YFV17D yellow fever vaccine.

There are a few counts of this clonotype. The chain recombines TRBV7-2 with TRBJ2-1; 8 positions agree with TRBD1. V was clipped by 4 bases and J by 9 bases; unmatched bases: 11. The germline CDR1 and CDR2 sequences are SGHTA and FQGNSA. CDR3 size: 15 residues. Here the CDR3 reads CASSWETGVRGEQFF. As DNA, the CDR3 is TGTGCCAGCAGCTGGGAGACAGGGGTGAGAGGTGAGCAGTTCTTC.

This clonotype was seen only a few times. The CDR3: CASSLGRGAGTDTQYF. CDR3 coding DNA: TGTGCCAGCAGCTTAGGTAGGGGGGCTGGGACAGATACGCAGTATTTT. J is TRBJ2-3 and V is TRBV11-2; D possibly uses TRBD1 or TRBD2 (6 bases each). The CDR3 runs 16 residues. The V end lost 1 base, the J end lost 3 bases, and 14 bases lay between the germline ends. Germline assignment: CDR1 SGHAT and CDR2 FQNNGV.

This clonotype has just a few counts. Written as DNA, the CDR3 is TGCAGTGCTAGAGTCCGCTATGAAAAACTGTTTTTT. Translation: CSARVRYEKLFF. The J gene is TRBJ1-4, the V gene TRBV20-1, with D hard to call. Trimming took off 1 base at V and 6 bases at J, with 6 bases between the two ends. Germline V lookup: CDR1 DFQATT, CDR2 SNEGSKA (reference sequence). The CDR3 loop spans 12 amino acids.

This clonotype has more than one count but fewer than ten. The rearrangement uses TRBV6-2 or TRBV6-3 and TRBJ2-1, with a tentative D call TRBD2 (5 bases). CDR1 is MNHEY, CDR2 SVGEGT, per germline. Trimming shortened V by 2 bases and J by 9 bases, and 17 bases separated the two germline ends. The CDR3 totals 15 residues. Here the CDR3 reads CASSYRAGIAGEQFF. CDR3 DNA sequence: TGTGCCAGCAGTTACAGGGCAGGAATTGCGGGTGAGCAGTTCTTC.

A few counts support this clonotype. The chain recombines TRBV5-4 with TRBJ2-3, with D uncertain. Between the trimmed V and J ends, which lost 0 bases and 14 bases, there was a span of 16 bases. The V gene's germline CDR1 is SGHNT and CDR2 YYREEE (reference sequence). This CDR3 is 13 amino acids long. The CDR3 loop reads CASSLDGLGPGYF. The CDR3 DNA is TGTGCCAGCAGCTTGGACGGGCTTGGGCCCGGGTATTTT.

This clonotype was seen a handful of times. The chain recombines TRBV5-4 with TRBJ1-1; D remains ambiguous. Between the trimmed V and J ends, which lost 0 bases and 4 bases, there was a span of 16 bases. Germline V gene data show CDR1 as SGHNT and CDR2 as YYREEE (reference sequence). The CDR3 covers 16 residues. CDR3 bases: TGTGCCAGCAGCTTGGGGGGAGGCGTTTCGAGCACTGAAGCTTTCTTT. Its protein product is CASSLGGGVSSTEAFF.

The CDR3 reads CASSQDLGIQPQHF. DNA for the CDR3: TGCGCCAGCAGCCAAGATTTGGGTATTCAGCCCCAGCATTTT. This chain links TRBV4-1 with TRBJ1-5; D remains unclear. Trimming stripped 0 bases from V and 6 bases from J, with 9 bases between. From germline, CDR1 is MGHRA and CDR2 YSYEKL. This CDR3 has 14 amino acids.

This clonotype was seen only a few times. This chain connects TRBV6-2 or TRBV6-3 to TRBJ2-3; the D gene could be TRBD1 or TRBD2 (5 bases each). The CDR3 extends over 14 amino acids. CDR1 MNHEY and CDR2 SVGEGT come from the germline V gene. Between the trimmed V and J ends, which lost 2 bases and 6 bases, there was a span of 12 bases. CDR3 in amino acids: CASSYGGLVDTQYF. The CDR3 nucleotides read TGTGCCAGCAGTTACGGGGGTCTAGTGGATACGCAGTATTTT.

This chain joins TRBV21-1 and TRBJ1-5; TRBD1 was called by the table and not checked on the DNA. TRBV21-1 is described as a pseudogene. The CDR3 covers 20 residues. The CDR3 DNA is TGTGCCAGCAGCAAAATTGACGAGACAGGGGGGTTTCAGGGCAATCAGCCCCAGCATTTT. It is translated as CASSKIDETGGFQGNQPQHF.